Presented here are 15 T cell receptor beta chains from one specimen sequenced in a study of shared T cell receptors in the human thymus. The data were produced by immunoSEQ multiplex PCR, yet TCRdb's version contains in-frame clones alone and is incomplete. The repertoire holds over 350,000 clones, with 85% to 95% as singletons. The sample comprised thymocytes. The receptors derive from a human donor.

This chain joins TRBV5-1 and TRBJ2-7; the D call may be TRBD1 or TRBD2 (5 bases each). This CDR3 region has 14 residues. Germline V gene sequence: CDR1 SGHRS, CDR2 YFSETQ. V lost 4 bases, J lost 3 bases, and 14 bases lay in between. The CDR3 region is CASSPQGPVYEQYF. The DNA of the CDR3 is TGCGCCAGCAGCCCCCAGGGACCAGTCTACGAGCAGTACTTC.

The rearrangement links TRBV10-3 to TRBJ2-7; weak D call: TRBD1 (8 bases). CDR1 ENHRY and CDR2 SYGVKD come from the germline V gene. This CDR3 is 21 amino acids long. Trimming removed 4 bases from V and 3 bases from J, with 34 bases in between. CDR3 residues: CAISGIDPGQATISGYYEQYF. As DNA, the CDR3 is TGTGCCATCAGTGGGATTGATCCGGGACAGGCGACGATTAGCGGGTACTACGAGCAGTACTTC.

This chain links TRBV27 with TRBJ2-7; D possibly corresponds to TRBD1 (6 bases). Trimming stripped 5 bases from V and 7 bases from J, with 15 bases between. Germline-derived CDR1 and CDR2 are MNHEY and SMNVEV (reference sequence). The CDR3 runs 13 residues. CDR3 protein: CASSPQGSGEQYF. Here the CDR3 DNA reads TGTGCCAGCAGTCCACAGGGTTCGGGGGAGCAGTACTTC.

The V call is TRBV5-6, the J call TRBJ2-3; D remains unclear. The germline gives CDR1 SGHDT, CDR2 YYEEEE. This CDR3 region has 15 residues. With 4 bases removed from V and 6 bases from J, the gap between germline ends came to 18 bases. CDR3 sequence reads: CASSHDLRSWDTQYF. In nucleotides, the CDR3 is TGTGCCAGCAGCCACGACTTACGAAGCTGGGATACGCAGTATTTT.

CDR3 sequence (DNA): TGTGCCAGCTTTCCTGATGTGGCGGGAGAGGGCACAGATACGCAGTATTTT. As protein: CASFPDVAGEGTDTQYF. The genes are TRBV5-8 and TRBJ2-3, with 7 bases aligning to TRBD2. V lost 7 bases to trimming and J lost 1 base; unmatched junction nucleotides: 15. This CDR3 is built from 17 residues. Germline CDR1 reads SGHTS; CDR2 reads YDEGEE.

The rearrangement joins TRBV9 to TRBJ1-4, with 9 bases that match TRBD1. Unmatched junction bases numbered 8, after V lost 0 bases and J lost 8 bases. Germline CDR1 reads SGDLS; CDR2 reads YYNGEE. The CDR3 consists of 16 residues. The CDR3 loop reads CASSVAETGGREKLFF. The CDR3 DNA follows: TGTGCCAGCAGCGTAGCGGAGACAGGGGGTCGGGAAAAACTGTTTTTT.

This clone was observed once. This chain uses TRBV18 with TRBJ2-7; 7 nucleotides agree with TRBD1. CDR1 and CDR2 (germline): KGHSH, LQKENI. CDR3 size: 15 residues. The V segment lost 0 bases and the J segment 5 bases; nucleotides outside the gene matches: 7. The CDR3 DNA follows: TGTGCCAGCTCACCACCGGAGACAGGGCTCCACGAGCAGTACTTC. Protein sequence: CASSPPETGLHEQYF.

This clone was recorded once. The chain couples TRBV7-2 to TRBJ2-5; tentatively, D is TRBD1 (5 bases). From germline, CDR1 is SGHTA and CDR2 FQGNSA. CDR3 length equals 14 residues. The V gene lost 5 bases and the J gene lost 5 bases, with 15 bases spanning the gap. CDR3: CASSPGAGLETQYF. In DNA, the CDR3 is TGTGCCAGCAGCCCAGGAGCAGGGCTGGAGACCCAGTACTTC.

The rearrangement links TRBV5-6 to TRBJ1-1; 8 nucleotides agree with TRBD1. With V trimmed by 2 bases and J by 6 bases, 12 bases remained unmatched. The germline V gene has CDR1 SGHDT and CDR2 YYEEEE. The CDR3 extends over 16 amino acids. Here the CDR3 reads CASSLSRGQVGSEAFF. The CDR3 bases are TGTGCCAGCAGCTTATCCAGGGGGCAAGTGGGCTCTGAAGCTTTCTTT.

The chain combines TRBV6-5 with TRBJ2-7, with a weak D call TRBD2 (6 bases). The CDR3 is 13 amino acids. Trimming cost V 8 bases and J 5 bases, with 16 bases left between them. Germline V gives CDR1 MNHEY, CDR2 SVGAGI. CDR3 sequence reads: CASRSRDRNEQYF. CDR3 bases: TGTGCCAGCCGATCGCGGGATAGGAACGAGCAGTACTTC.

The V and J genes are TRBV30 and TRBJ2-5; D gene ambiguous. From germline, CDR1 is GTSNPN and CDR2 SVGIG (reference sequence). The CDR3 loop spans 13 amino acids. V dropped 1 base and J dropped 2 bases, with 8 bases sitting between them. The CDR3 is CAWSESSQETQYF. The DNA of the CDR3 is TGTGCCTGGAGTGAGAGCAGTCAAGAGACCCAGTACTTC.

The DNA for the CDR3 is TGTGCCAGTAAAACGACTAGCGGGAATAGAGAGACCCAGTACTTC. Translation: CASKTTSGNRETQYF. This chain uses TRBV19 with TRBJ2-5; 11 bases agree with TRBD2. Unmatched junction bases numbered 8, after V lost 7 bases and J lost 4 bases. CDR3 length: 15 residues. The V gene's germline CDR1 is LNHDA and CDR2 SQIVND (reference sequence).

The chain uses TRBV19 and TRBJ2-3; D might be TRBD1 or TRBD2, each matching 5 bases. V lost 5 bases to trimming and J lost 7 bases, with 19 bases between them. CDR3 size: 15 residues. CDR1 is LNHDA, CDR2 SQIVND, per germline (reference sequence). CDR3 loop: CASSLGPVLLYTQYF. Written as DNA, the CDR3 is TGTGCCAGTAGTTTGGGACCCGTCCTTTTATATACGCAGTATTTT.

The chain links TRBV6-1 to TRBJ1-2; the D is unclear. The germline V and J ends were trimmed by 7 bases and 2 bases, with 5 bases remaining between them. Germline lookup yields CDR1 MNHNS and CDR2 SASEGT. The CDR3 is 11 amino acids. The DNA of the CDR3 is TGTGCCAGCAAGGACAACTATGGCTACACCTTC. Amino acids: CASKDNYGYTF.

The chain joins TRBV9 to TRBJ1-3; possible D gene TRBD1, 5 bases. Germline V gene lookup returns CDR1 SGDLS and CDR2 YYNGEE. The CDR3 runs to 13 residues. Trimming stripped 6 bases from V and 1 base from J, with 8 bases between. CDR3 nucleotides: TGTGCCAGCAAGGGGAGATCTGGAAACACCATATATTTT. Translation: CASKGRSGNTIYF.